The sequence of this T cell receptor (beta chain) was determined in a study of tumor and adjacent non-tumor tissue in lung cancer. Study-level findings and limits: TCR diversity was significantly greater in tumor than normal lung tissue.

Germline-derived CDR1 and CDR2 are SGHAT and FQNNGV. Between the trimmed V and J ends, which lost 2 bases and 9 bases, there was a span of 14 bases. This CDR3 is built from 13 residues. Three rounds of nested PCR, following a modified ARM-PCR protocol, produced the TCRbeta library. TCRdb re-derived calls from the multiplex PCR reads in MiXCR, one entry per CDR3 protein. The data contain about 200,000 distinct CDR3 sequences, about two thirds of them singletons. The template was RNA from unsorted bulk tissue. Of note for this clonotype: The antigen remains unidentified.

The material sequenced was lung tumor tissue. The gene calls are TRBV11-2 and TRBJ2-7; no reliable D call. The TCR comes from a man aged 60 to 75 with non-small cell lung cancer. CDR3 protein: CASSLRQADGQYF. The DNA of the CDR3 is TGTGCCAGCAGCTTACGGCAGGCCGACGGGCAGTACTTC.